The source of this T cell receptor (beta chain) is a study of T cell responses to AZD1222 COVID-19 vaccine. Study-wide results and limits: No day 14 peak samples; only post-peak repertoires were characterized.

With respect to this clone: Its antigen is still unknown.

Germline V gives CDR1 KGHSH, CDR2 LQKENI. This CDR3 contains 13 residues. Assay used: immunoSEQ multiplex PCR; TCRdb lists only in-frame clones, some missing. The sample contains about 110,000 clones, about 92% of which appear only once. This receptor was taken from an adult who received the AZD1222 COVID-19 vaccine. This chain connects TRBV18 to TRBJ2-5; D remains ambiguous. Matching the DNA end better, TRBJ2-7 makes the J call doubtful. The source material was peripheral blood, sampled 28 days after the second AZD1222 dose. The CDR3 loop reads CASSPSALYEQYF. In DNA form, the CDR3 reads TGTGCCAGCTCACCATCGGCTCTCTACGAGCAGTACTTC.